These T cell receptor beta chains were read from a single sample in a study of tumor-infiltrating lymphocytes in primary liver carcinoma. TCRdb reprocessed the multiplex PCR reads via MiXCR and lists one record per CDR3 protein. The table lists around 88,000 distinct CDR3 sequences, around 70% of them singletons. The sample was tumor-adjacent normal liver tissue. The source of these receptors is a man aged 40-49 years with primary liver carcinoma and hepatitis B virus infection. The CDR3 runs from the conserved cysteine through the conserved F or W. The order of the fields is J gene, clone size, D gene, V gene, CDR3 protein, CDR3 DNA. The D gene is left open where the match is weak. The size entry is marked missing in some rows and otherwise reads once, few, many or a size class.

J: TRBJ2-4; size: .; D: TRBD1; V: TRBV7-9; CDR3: CASSRNTGDENIQYF; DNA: TGTGCCAGCAGCCGCAACACAGGGGATGAAAACATTCAGTACTTC
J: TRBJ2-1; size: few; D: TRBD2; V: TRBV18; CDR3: CASGASGSNEQFF; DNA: TGTGCCAGTGGGGCTAGCGGGAGTAATGAGCAGTTCTTC
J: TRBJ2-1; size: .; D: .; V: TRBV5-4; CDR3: CASTRRGTGRAADDQFF; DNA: TGTGCCAGCACCCGTCGGGGCACCGGCCGCGCAGCCGATGATCAGTTCTTC
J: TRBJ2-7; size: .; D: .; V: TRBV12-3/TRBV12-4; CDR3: CASSLGAEQYF; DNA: TGTGCCAGCTCCCTCGGCGCAGAGCAGTACTTC
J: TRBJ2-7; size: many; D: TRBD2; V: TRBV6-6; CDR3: CASSYSSLAGAYEQYF; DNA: TGTGCCAGCAGTTACTCGAGCCTAGCGGGAGCCTACGAGCAGTACTTC
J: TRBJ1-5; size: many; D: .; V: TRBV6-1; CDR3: CASSEIVDHNQPQHF; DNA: TGTGCCAGCAGTGAAATTGTGGATCACAATCAGCCCCAGCATTTT
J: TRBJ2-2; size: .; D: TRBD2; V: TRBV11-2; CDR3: CASSYGGGNVWGLLF; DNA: TGTGCCAGCAGCTACGGGGGGGGGAATGTCTGGGGGCTACTTTTT
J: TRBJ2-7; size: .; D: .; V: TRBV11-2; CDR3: CASSLDTGKWHGQYF; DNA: TGTGCCAGCAGCTTAGATACGGGGAAATGGCACGGGCAGTACTTC
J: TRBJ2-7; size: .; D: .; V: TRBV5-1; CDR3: CASSPGPLSNEQYF; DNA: TGCGCCAGTAGCCCGGGACCTTTATCCAACGAGCAGTACTTC
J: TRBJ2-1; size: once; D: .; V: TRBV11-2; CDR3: CVSSLDINNEEFF; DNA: TGTGTCAGCAGCTTAGATATCAACAATGAGGAGTTCTTC
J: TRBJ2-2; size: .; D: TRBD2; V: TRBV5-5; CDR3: CASSLAPSGSGNGELLF; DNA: TGTGCCAGCAGCTTGGCCCCTAGCGGGAGTGGGAACGGGGAGTTGCTTTTT
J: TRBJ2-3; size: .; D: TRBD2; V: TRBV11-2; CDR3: CASSEAGVSTDTQYF; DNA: TGTGCCAGCAGCGAAGCGGGGGTCAGCACAGATACGCAGTATTTT
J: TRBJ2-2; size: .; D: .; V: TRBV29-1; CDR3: CSLGQEELFF; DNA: TGCAGTTTGGGGCAGGAGGAGCTGTTTTTT
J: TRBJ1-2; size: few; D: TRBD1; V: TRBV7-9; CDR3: CASGWTGGYGYTF; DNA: TGTGCCAGCGGCTGGACAGGGGGCTATGGCTACACCTTC
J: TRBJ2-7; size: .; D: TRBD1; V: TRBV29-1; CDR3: CSVRDRGYEQYF; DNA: TGCAGCGTTAGGGACAGGGGGTACGAACAGTACTTC
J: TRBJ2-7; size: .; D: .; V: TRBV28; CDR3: CASSLMAGSYEQCF; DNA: TGTGCCAGCAGTTTAATGGCGGGCTCCTACGAGCAGTGCTTC
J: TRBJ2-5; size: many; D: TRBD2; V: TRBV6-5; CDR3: CASSYGLGGAETQYF; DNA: TGTGCCAGCAGTTACGGTCTGGGAGGGGCGGAGACCCAGTACTTC
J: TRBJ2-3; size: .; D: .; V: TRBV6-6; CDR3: CASSLTDGGTDAQYF; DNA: TGTGCCAGCAGTCTCACCGACGGGGGCACAGATGCGCAGTATTTT
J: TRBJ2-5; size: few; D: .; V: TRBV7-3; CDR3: CASSLRRWGRETQYF; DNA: TGTGCCAGCAGCCTCAGGAGGTGGGGGAGAGAGACCCAGTACTTC
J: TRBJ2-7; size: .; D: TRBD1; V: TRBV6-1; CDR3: CTGNTGGDYEQYF; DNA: TGTACCGGCAATACAGGGGGAGACTACGAGCAGTACTTC
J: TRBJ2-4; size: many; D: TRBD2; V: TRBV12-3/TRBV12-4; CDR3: CASSTAGGTHIQYF; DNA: TGTGCCAGCAGTACCGCGGGGGGTACGCACATTCAGTACTTC
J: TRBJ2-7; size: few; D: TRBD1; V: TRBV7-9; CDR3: CASSRSGQGVIYEQYF; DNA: TGTGCCAGCAGCCGTTCCGGACAGGGAGTAATCTACGAGCAGTACTTC
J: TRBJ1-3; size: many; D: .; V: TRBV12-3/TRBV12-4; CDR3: CASTPPGNTIYF; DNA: TGTGCCAGCACCCCACCGGGAAACACCATATATTTT
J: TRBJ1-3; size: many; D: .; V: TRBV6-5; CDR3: CASSYSGRVSGNTIYF; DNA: TGTGCCAGCAGTTACTCGGGTCGGGTTTCTGGAAACACCATATATTTT
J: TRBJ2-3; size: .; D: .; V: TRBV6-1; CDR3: CASSEATTGSFAADTQYF; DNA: TGTGCCAGCAGTGAAGCTACTACCGGGAGTTTTGCCGCAGATACGCAGTATTTT
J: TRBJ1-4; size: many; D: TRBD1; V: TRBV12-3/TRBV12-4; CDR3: CASSLDRENEKLFF; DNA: TGTGCCAGCAGTTTGGACAGGGAGAATGAAAAACTGTTTTTT
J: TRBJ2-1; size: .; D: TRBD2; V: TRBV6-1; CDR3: CASSEAVAGADEQFF; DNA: TGTGCCAGCAGTGAGGCGGTAGCGGGAGCGGATGAGCAGTTCTTC
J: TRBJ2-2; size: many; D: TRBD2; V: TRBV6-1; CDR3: CATPRLADPTGELFF; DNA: TGTGCCACCCCCCGACTAGCGGATCCCACCGGGGAGCTGTTTTTT
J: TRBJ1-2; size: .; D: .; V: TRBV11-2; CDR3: CASSSGGAGTLYGYTF; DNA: TGCGCCAGCAGCTCAGGTGGTGCAGGTACCCTCTATGGCTACACCTTC
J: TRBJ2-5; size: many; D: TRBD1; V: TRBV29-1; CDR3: CSVGTGGGETQYF; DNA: TGCAGCGTTGGGACAGGTGGGGGAGAGACCCAGTACTTC
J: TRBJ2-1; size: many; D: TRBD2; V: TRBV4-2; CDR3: CASSRIPGLDPNEQFF; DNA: TGTGCCAGCAGCCGGATACCAGGACTAGATCCCAATGAGCAGTTCTTC
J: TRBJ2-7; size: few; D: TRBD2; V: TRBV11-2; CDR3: CASRARVAGMHYEQYF; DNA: TGTGCCAGCAGAGCGCGGGTAGCGGGAATGCACTACGAGCAGTACTTC
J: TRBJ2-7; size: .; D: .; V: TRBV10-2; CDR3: CASGEETRVGWTNEQYF; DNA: TGCGCCAGCGGTGAAGAGACAAGGGTTGGCTGGACTAACGAGCAGTACTTC
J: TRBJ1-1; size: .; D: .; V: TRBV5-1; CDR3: CISSLAPGWETEAFF; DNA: TGCATCAGCAGCTTGGCTCCAGGGTGGGAAACTGAAGCTTTCTTT
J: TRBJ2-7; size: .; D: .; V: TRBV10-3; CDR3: CAMSESKEGLYEQYF; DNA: TGTGCCATGAGTGAGTCGAAGGAGGGGCTCTACGAGCAGTACTTC
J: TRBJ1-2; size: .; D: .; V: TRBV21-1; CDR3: CAILIWTNGYTF; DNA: TGTGCCATCCTAATCTGGACAAATGGCTACACCTTC
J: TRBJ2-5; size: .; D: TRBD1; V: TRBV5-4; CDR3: CANMDRPEETQYF; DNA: TGTGCCAACATGGACAGGCCCGAGGAGACCCAGTACTTT
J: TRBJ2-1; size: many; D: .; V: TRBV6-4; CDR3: CASSDSEHNEQFF; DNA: TGTGCCAGCAGTGACTCGGAGCACAATGAGCAGTTCTTC
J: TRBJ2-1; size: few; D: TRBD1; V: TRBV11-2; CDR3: CASSPDRGSEQFF; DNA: TGTGCCAGCAGCCCCGACAGGGGGAGTGAGCAGTTCTTC
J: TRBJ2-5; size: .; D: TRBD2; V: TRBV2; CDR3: CASTGTSGRGGFETQYF; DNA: TGTGCCAGCACTGGGACTAGCGGGAGAGGGGGGTTTGAGACCCAGTACTTC
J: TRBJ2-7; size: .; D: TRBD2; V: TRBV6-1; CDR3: CASIFQTSGVLSSYEQYF; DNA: TGTGCCAGCATCTTCCAGACTAGCGGGGTCCTGAGCTCCTACGAGCAATACTTC
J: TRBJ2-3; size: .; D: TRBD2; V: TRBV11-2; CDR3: CASSLEGLAWTDKYF; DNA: TGTGCCAGCAGCTTAGAGGGACTAGCGTGGACAGATAAGTATTTT
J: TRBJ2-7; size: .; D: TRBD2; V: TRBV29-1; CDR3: CSVRLAGGSHYEQYF; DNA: TGTAGTGTTCGACTAGCGGGAGGTTCTCACTACGAGCAGTACTTC
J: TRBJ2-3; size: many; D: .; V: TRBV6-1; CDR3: CASSTIDRGTDTQYF; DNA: TGTGCCAGCAGTACCATCGACAGAGGCACAGATACGCAGTATTTT
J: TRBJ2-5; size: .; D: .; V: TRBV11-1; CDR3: CASSLPPEVRMDFQETQYF; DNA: TGCGCCAGCAGCCTGCCCCCGGAGGTCAGGATGGACTTCCAAGAGACCCAGTACTTC
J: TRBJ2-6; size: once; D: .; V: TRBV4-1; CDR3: CASSPAGNSGATVLTF; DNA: TGCGCCAGCAGTCCGGCGGGGAACTCTGGGGCCACCGTCCTGACTTTC
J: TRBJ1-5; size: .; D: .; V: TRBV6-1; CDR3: CASSELGLRNQPQHF; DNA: TGTGCCAGCAGTGAACTGGGTCTTCGCAATCAGCCTCAGCATTTT
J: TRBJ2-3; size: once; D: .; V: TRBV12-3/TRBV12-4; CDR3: CASSSPTGYDTDTQYF; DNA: TGTGCCAGCAGTTCGCCCACAGGATATGACACAGATACGCAGTATTTT
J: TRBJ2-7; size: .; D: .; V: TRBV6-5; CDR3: CTSSSPSGAYEQYF; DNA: TGTACCAGCAGTTCCCCTTCGGGGGCCTACGAGCAGTACTTC
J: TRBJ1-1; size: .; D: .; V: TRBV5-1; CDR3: CTSSFTNSNTEAFF; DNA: TGCACCAGCAGCTTCACTAACAGTAACACTGAAGCTTTCTTT
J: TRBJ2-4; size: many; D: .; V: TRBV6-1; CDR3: CASRDTGAKNIQYF; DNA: TGTGCCAGCAGGGATACAGGGGCCAAAAACATTCAGTACTTC
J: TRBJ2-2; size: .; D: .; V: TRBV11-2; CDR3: CASSGGPAERKTGGLFF; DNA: TGTGCCAGCAGCGGAGGACCAGCGGAGCGGAAGACCGGGGGGCTGTTTTTT
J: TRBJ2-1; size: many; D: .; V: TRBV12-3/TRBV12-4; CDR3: CASTLGTAYNEQFF; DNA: TGTGCCAGCACCCTAGGGACGGCGTACAATGAGCAGTTCTTC
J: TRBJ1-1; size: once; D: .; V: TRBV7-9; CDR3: CASSGTGRHDTEAFF; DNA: TGTGCCAGCAGCGGAACAGGGAGACACGACACTGAAGCTTTCTTT
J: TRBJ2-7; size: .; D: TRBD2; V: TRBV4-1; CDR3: CARTLTSGYFSTYEQYF; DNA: TGCGCCAGGACCCTCACTAGCGGGTACTTTTCCACCTACGAGCAGTATTTC
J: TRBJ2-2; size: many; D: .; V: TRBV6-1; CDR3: CASSAEGDGELFF; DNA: TGTGCCAGCAGTGCTGAGGGGGACGGGGAGCTGTTTTTT
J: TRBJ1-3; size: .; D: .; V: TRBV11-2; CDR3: CASVQRVGNTMYF; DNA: TGTGCCTCAGTCCAGAGAGTTGGAAACACCATGTATTTT
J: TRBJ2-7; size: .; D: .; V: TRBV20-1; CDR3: CSARGEREYNEQYF; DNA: TGCAGTGCTAGAGGTGAGCGAGAATACAACGAGCAGTACTTC
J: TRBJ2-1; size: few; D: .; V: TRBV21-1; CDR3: CASSIGGGTYNEQFF; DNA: TGTGCCAGCAGCATAGGGGGAGGAACCTACAATGAGCAGTTCTTC
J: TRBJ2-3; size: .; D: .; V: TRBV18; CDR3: CASSPPTATDTQYF; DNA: TGTGCCAGCTCACCACCGACGGCGACAGATACGCAGTATTTT